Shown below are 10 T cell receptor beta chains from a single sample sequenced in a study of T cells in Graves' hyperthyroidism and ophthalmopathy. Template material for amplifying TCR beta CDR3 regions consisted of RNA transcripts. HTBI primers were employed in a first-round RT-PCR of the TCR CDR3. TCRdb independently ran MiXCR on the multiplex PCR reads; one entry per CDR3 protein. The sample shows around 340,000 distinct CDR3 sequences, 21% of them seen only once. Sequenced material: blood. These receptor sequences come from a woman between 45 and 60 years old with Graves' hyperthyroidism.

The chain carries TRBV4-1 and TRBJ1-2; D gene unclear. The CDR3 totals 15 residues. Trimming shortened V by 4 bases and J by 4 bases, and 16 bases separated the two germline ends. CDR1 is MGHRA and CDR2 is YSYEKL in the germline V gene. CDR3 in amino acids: CASSRPVGSFYGYTF. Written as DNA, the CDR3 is TGCGCCAGCAGCCGCCCAGTGGGCAGCTTCTATGGCTACACCTTC.

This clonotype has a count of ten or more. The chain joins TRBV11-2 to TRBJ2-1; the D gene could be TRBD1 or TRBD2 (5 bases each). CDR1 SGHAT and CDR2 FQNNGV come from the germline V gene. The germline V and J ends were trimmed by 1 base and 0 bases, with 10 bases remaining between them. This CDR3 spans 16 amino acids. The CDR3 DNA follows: TGTGCCAGCAGCTTAGCGGGGACGAGCTCCTACAATGAGCAGTTCTTC. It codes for CASSLAGTSSYNEQFF.

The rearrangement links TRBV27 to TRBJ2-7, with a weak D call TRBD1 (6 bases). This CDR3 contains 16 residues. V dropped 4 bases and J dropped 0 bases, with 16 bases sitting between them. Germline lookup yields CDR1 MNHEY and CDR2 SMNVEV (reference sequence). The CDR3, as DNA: TGTGCCAGCAGTTCCCGGACAGCCCAGAGCTCCTACGAGCAGTACTTC. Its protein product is CASSSRTAQSSYEQYF.

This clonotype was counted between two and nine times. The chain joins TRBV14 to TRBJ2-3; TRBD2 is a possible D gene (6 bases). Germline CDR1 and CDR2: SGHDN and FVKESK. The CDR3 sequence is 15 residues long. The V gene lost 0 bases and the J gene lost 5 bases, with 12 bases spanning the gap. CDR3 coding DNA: TGTGCCAGCAGCCAAGAGATCGGGAGACAAGATACGCAGTATTTT. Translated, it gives CASSQEIGRQDTQYF. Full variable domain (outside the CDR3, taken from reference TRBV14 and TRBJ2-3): EAGVTQFPSHSVIEKGQTVTLRCDPISGHDNLYWYRRVMGKEIKFLLHFVKESKQDESGMPNNRFLAERTGGTYSTLKVQPAELEDSGVYFCASSQEIGRQDTQYFGPGTRLTVL.

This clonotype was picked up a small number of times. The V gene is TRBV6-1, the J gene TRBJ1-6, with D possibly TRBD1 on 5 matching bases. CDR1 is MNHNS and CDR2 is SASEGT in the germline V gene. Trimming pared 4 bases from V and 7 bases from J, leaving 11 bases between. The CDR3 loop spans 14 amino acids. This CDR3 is CASSAGRLNSPLHF. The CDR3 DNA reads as TGTGCCAGCAGTGCGGGGCGGCTGAATTCACCCCTCCACTTT.

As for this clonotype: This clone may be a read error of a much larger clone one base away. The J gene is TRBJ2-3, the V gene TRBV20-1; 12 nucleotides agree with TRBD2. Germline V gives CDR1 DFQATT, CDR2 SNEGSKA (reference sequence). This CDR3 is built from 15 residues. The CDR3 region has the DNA TGCAGTACTAGAGATCAACTAGCGGGAGGAGATACGCAGTATTTT. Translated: CSTRDQLAGGDTQYF.

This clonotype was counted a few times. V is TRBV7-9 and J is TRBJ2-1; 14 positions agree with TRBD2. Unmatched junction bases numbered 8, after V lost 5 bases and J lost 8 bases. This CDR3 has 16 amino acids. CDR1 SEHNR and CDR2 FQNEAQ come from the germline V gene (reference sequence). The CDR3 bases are TGTGCCAGCAGCGCGGGACTAGCGGGAGTTTTCGATGAGCAGTTCTTC. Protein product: CASSAGLAGVFDEQFF.

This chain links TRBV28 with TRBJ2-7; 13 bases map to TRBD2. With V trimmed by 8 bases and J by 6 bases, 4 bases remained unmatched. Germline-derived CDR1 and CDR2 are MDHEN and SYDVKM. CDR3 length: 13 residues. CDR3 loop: CASGGLAGVEQYF. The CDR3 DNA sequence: TGTGCCAGCGGCGGACTAGCGGGAGTCGAGCAGTACTTC.

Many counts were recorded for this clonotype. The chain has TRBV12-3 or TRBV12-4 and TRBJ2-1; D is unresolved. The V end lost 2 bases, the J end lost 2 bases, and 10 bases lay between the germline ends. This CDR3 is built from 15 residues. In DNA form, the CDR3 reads TGTGCCAGCAGTTTAAGAACAGCCACCTACAATGAGCAGTTCTTC. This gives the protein CASSLRTATYNEQFF.

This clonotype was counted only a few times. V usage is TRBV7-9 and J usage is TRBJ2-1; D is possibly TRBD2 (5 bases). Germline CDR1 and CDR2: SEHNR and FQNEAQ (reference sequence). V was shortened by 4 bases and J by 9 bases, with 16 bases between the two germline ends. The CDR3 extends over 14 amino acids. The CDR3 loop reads CASSSLAPEAEQFF. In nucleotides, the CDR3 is TGTGCCAGCAGCTCGCTAGCCCCGGAGGCTGAGCAGTTCTTC.